These T cell receptor beta chains were read from a single sample in a study of T cells after posttransplantation cyclophosphamide. Clones were sequenced by immunoSEQ multiplex PCR, and TCRdb holds only the in-frame ones, with some missing. There are a few thousand clones in the sample, none observed a single time. Material: PBMCs, obtained after allogeneic stem cell transplant with posttransplant cyclophosphamide. These TCRs come from a male patient aged 55-69 years who received an allogeneic stem cell transplant from a related donor and was CMV-positive. The T cells may partly be graft donor cells. The CDR3 runs from the conserved cysteine through the conserved F or W. Fields, in order: D gene, clone size, V gene, J gene, CDR3 DNA, CDR3 protein. A D gene is named only where the DNA matches it firmly. The size entry gives once, few or many counts, or a class when the clone is expanded.

>NA|medium-sized|TRBV7-7|TRBJ2-2
TGTGCTAGCAGCTTAGCTGGGACAACGAACACCGGGGAGCTGTTTTTT
CASSLAGTTNTGELFF
>NA|many|TRBV7-9|TRBJ1-4
TGTGCCAGCAGCTTAGGCGGGAATCGTGGGGAAAAACTGTTTTTT
CASSLGGNRGEKLFF
>NA|many|TRBV2|TRBJ1-4
TGTGCCAGCAGTGAAGCGCTCACAGGGTTAGGGGGAAATGAAAAACTGTTTTTT
CASSEALTGLGGNEKLFF
>TRBD2|medium-sized|TRBV7-2|TRBJ2-1
TGTGCCAGCAGCCTCTGGGGCGGGAGCACGGATGAGCAGTTCTTC
CASSLWGGSTDEQFF
>NA|medium-sized|TRBV6-6|TRBJ1-1
TGTGCCAGCAGTTACTCGAACGTCGGGGATAACACTGAAGCTTTCTTT
CASSYSNVGDNTEAFF
>NA|many|TRBV19|TRBJ1-2
TGTGCCAGTAGTATAGTGCCGATGGGAGACTATGGCTACACCTTC
CASSIVPMGDYGYTF
>NA|medium-sized|TRBV19|TRBJ2-7
TGTGCCAGTAGTATTGGGACTCCGGAGGTGTACGAGCAGTACTTC
CASSIGTPEVYEQYF
>TRBD1|medium-sized|TRBV5-1|TRBJ2-7
TGCGCCAGCAGCTTGGGGGGGACAGCCTCCTACGAGCAGTACTTC
CASSLGGTASYEQYF
>NA|many|TRBV28|TRBJ2-5
TGTGCCACCGAGTCGGTCCAAGAGACCCAGTACTTC
CATESVQETQYF
>NA|medium-sized|TRBV4-3|TRBJ1-3
TGCGCCAGCAGCCATGACAGCGCTTCTGGAAACACCATATATTTT
CASSHDSASGNTIYF
>NA|medium-sized|TRBV5-5|TRBJ1-2
TGTGCCAGCAGCTTGGTTCGGGGGGCCAGGGCCTCTGGCTACACCTTC
CASSLVRGARASGYTF
>NA|many|TRBV28|TRBJ1-1
TGTGCCAGCCGGGGGAGGCCTGAAGCTTTCTTT
CASRGRPEAFF
>NA|medium-sized|TRBV5-4|TRBJ2-7
TGTGCCAGCAGCCCCACCTCAGGGGTCGACTACGAGCAGTACTTC
CASSPTSGVDYEQYF
>NA|medium-sized|TRBV7-2|TRBJ1-4
TGTGCCAGCAGCCAAGGAGGAACGAAACTGTTTTTT
CASSQGGTKLFF
>TRBD1|many|TRBV13|TRBJ2-3
TGTGCCAGCAGCTTCACAGGGGAGAGTGGGACAGATACGCAGTATTTT
CASSFTGESGTDTQYF
>NA|medium-sized|TRBV4-3|TRBJ2-3
TGCGCCAGCAGCCCCACCAGGGCAGCCTATTGGCCAGATACGCAGTATTTT
CASSPTRAAYWPDTQYF
>NA|medium-sized|TRBV5-5|TRBJ2-7
TGTGCCAGCAGCTTGGAACTTTTCAACGAGCAGTACTTC
CASSLELFNEQYF
>TRBD1|many|TRBV2|TRBJ2-1
TGTGCCAGCAGTAGCGACAGGGCCCCTTACAATGAGCAGTTCTTC
CASSSDRAPYNEQFF
>TRBD1|medium-sized|TRBV5-1|TRBJ2-7
TGCGCCAGCAGACGCTCCACAGGGGCTAGCTCCTACGAGCAGTACTTC
CASRRSTGASSYEQYF
>TRBD2|medium-sized|TRBV7-2|TRBJ2-5
TGTGCCAGCAGCGGGTGGACTAGAGCGCAAGAGACCCAGTACTTC
CASSGWTRAQETQYF
>TRBD2|many|TRBV10-3|TRBJ2-1
TGTGCCATCAGTGAATCCGGGACTAGCGGGAGTAGAAAGTACAATGAGCAGTTCTTC
CAISESGTSGSRKYNEQFF
>TRBD2|many|TRBV30|TRBJ2-5
TGTGCCTGGAGGCTGGCGGCGGGAGCAGGGGAGACCCAGTACTTC
CAWRLAAGAGETQYF
>TRBD2|medium-sized|TRBV19|TRBJ2-3
TGTGCCAGTAGTATAGCTAGCGGGAGATACGCAGATACGCAGTATTTT
CASSIASGRYADTQYF
>TRBD1|many|TRBV25-1|TRBJ1-2
TGTGCCAGCAGTGAAAGAGGGACAGCTAACTATGGCTACACCTTC
CASSERGTANYGYTF
>TRBD2|many|TRBV6-4|TRBJ2-3
TGTGCCAGCAGTGACTCAGGCGGGGGGGCGGATACGCAGTATTTT
CASSDSGGGADTQYF
>TRBD2|many|TRBV5-1|TRBJ2-5
TGCGCCAGCAGCTTGGCCGGGCAGCGGGGGAAAGAGACCCAGTACTTC
CASSLAGQRGKETQYF
>NA|few|TRBV6-5|TRBJ1-1
TGTGCCAGCAGTGACTACGGGGGACCTGAAGCTTTCTTT
CASSDYGGPEAFF
>TRBD1|many|TRBV28|TRBJ1-2
TGTGCCAGCGCGGGACAGACTTATGGCTACACCTTC
CASAGQTYGYTF
>TRBD2|medium-sized|TRBV19|TRBJ2-2
TGTGCCAGTACCCCGGGACTAGCGGGGGGACACACCGGGGAGCTGTTTTTT
CASTPGLAGGHTGELFF
>TRBD1|many|TRBV6-5|TRBJ1-2
TGTGCCAGCAGTCCGGGACAGGTCTATGGCTACACCTTC
CASSPGQVYGYTF
>NA|medium-sized|TRBV7-2|TRBJ1-1
TGTGCCAGCAGCTTACGGTCCGGGAACACTGAAGCTTTCTTT
CASSLRSGNTEAFF
>TRBD1|medium-sized|TRBV19|TRBJ1-4
TGTGCCAGTCGGGACAGGGGGCAATCAAGCGAAAAACTGTTTTTT
CASRDRGQSSEKLFF
>TRBD2|many|TRBV7-7|TRBJ2-2
TGTGCTAGCAGCTTATCTAGCGGGGCCGGGGAGCTGTTTTTT
CASSLSSGAGELFF
>TRBD1|many|TRBV7-6|TRBJ1-5
TGTGCCAGCAGCTTAGGACAGGGGCCTAAAGGGCCCCAGCATTTT
CASSLGQGPKGPQHF
>TRBD1|medium-sized|TRBV2|TRBJ1-5
TGTGCCAGCACCTTCACAGGGGGATTAGGGCCCCAGCATTTT
CASTFTGGLGPQHF
>NA|medium-sized|TRBV5-1|TRBJ2-7
TGCGCCAGCAGCTCCGGGCTGAGGGCTAAAGAGCAGTACTTC
CASSSGLRAKEQYF
>TRBD1|many|TRBV2|TRBJ2-5
TGTGCCAGCAGTAAGGACAGGGGAAGGGAGACCCAGTACTTC
CASSKDRGRETQYF
>TRBD2|medium-sized|TRBV7-2|TRBJ2-7
TGTGCCAGCAGCTGGGCCAGCGGGAGTGGGTCCTACGAGCAGTACTTC
CASSWASGSGSYEQYF
>TRBD2|many|TRBV6-1|TRBJ2-7
TGTGCCAGCAGTGTTCTAGGGGCGGGGGGAGAGCAGTACTTC
CASSVLGAGGEQYF
>TRBD1|many|TRBV19|TRBJ2-3
TGTGCCAGTAGTATGGGGACAGGGGTGGATACGCAGTATTTT
CASSMGTGVDTQYF
>TRBD1|many|TRBV13|TRBJ2-2
TGTGCCAGCAGCACCAGGGGGTCGGCGAACACCGGGGAGCTGTTTTTT
CASSTRGSANTGELFF
>NA|large|TRBV7-7|TRBJ1-6
TGTGCTAGCAGCTCCTTCAGTCAGAATAATTCACCCCTCCACTTT
CASSSFSQNNSPLHF
>NA|medium-sized|TRBV4-3|TRBJ1-1
TGCGCCAGCAGCCAAGACCCAGGGAACACTGAAGCTTTCTTT
CASSQDPGNTEAFF
>TRBD1|medium-sized|TRBV19|TRBJ1-1
TGTGCCAGTAACCCCCGGACAGGCACTGAAGCTTTCTTT
CASNPRTGTEAFF
>TRBD1|medium-sized|TRBV28|TRBJ1-5
TGTGCCAGCAGCCTGACAGGGGGAGGCAATCAGCCCCAGCATTTT
CASSLTGGGNQPQHF
>NA|medium-sized|TRBV7-8|TRBJ2-1
TGTGCCAGCAGCTCCGTCGACAGATACAATGAGCAGTTCTTC
CASSSVDRYNEQFF
>NA|medium-sized|TRBV29-1|TRBJ1-4
TGCAGCGTTGAAGTCCCCAGCCAGGGGCGCGAAAAACTGTTTTTT
CSVEVPSQGREKLFF
>TRBD2|many|TRBV7-2|TRBJ2-5
TGTGCCAGCAGCCTCGGGGGGACTCAAGAGACCCAGTACTTC
CASSLGGTQETQYF
>NA|many|TRBV27|TRBJ2-2
TGTGCCAGCAGTTTAGACACAGGCAGGACCGGGGAGCTGTTTTTT
CASSLDTGRTGELFF
>NA|many|TRBV28|TRBJ2-2
TGTGCCAGCACAGGCAGAGCCACCGGGGAGCTGTTTTTT
CASTGRATGELFF
>NA|medium-sized|TRBV6-5|TRBJ1-3
TGTGCCAGCAGTTACTCTATGACAGGAGGAAACACCATATATTTT
CASSYSMTGGNTIYF
>NA|medium-sized|TRBV5-1|TRBJ1-2
TGCGCCAGCAGACAGGGACGGGCAATCGGCGGCTACACCTTC
CASRQGRAIGGYTF
>NA|many|TRBV29-1|TRBJ1-2
TGCAGCGCGAGTGGGGGGAAAGTCGGGTATGGCTACACCTTC
CSASGGKVGYGYTF
>NA|medium-sized|TRBV29-1|TRBJ2-7
TGCAGCGTTTCAGGGGCCTACGAGCAGTACTTC
CSVSGAYEQYF
>NA|many|TRBV6-6|TRBJ2-7
TGTGCCAGCAGGTATGAACTAGGTTCACGCGAGCAGTACTTC
CASRYELGSREQYF
>TRBD2|many|TRBV4-1|TRBJ2-3
TGCGCCAGCAGCCAAGATGTAGCGGGAGGCGGTTATACGCAGTATTTT
CASSQDVAGGGYTQYF
>TRBD2|medium-sized|TRBV6-6|TRBJ2-7
TGTGCCTCCAATCTCGGGAGGGCCCACGACGAGCAGTACTTC
CASNLGRAHDEQYF
>NA|medium-sized|TRBV11-1|TRBJ2-7
TGTGCCAGCAGCTCTAACAGACTATCCTACGAGCAGTACTTC
CASSSNRLSYEQYF
>NA|many|TRBV4-1|TRBJ2-5
TGCGCCAGCGCTTTGGGACTGGTAGAGACCCAGTACTTC
CASALGLVETQYF